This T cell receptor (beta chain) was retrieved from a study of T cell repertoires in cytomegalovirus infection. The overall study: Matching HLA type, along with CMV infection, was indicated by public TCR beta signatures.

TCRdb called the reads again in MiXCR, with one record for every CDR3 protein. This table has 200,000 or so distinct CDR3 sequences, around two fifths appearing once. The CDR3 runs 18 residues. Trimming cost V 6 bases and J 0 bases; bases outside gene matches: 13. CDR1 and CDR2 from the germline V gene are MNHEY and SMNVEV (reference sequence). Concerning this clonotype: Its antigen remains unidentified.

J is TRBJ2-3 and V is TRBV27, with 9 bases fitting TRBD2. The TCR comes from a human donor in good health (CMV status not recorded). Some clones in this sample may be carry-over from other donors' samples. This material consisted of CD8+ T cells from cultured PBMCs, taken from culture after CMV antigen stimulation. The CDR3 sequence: CASSPIWIAGDSTDTQYF. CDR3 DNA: TGTGCCAGCAGCCCCATTTGGATAGCGGGAGACAGCACAGATACGCAGTATTTT.